This T cell receptor (beta chain) was observed in a study of blood T cell repertoires in COVID-19. About the study: Material from acute and convalescent COVID-19 was sourced from the United States, Italy and Spain. Sources were T cells, B-cell-depleted T cells, or PBMCs; the material itself was cDNA or gDNA.

V gave up 0 bases and J gave up 3 bases, with 8 bases separating them. The CDR3 spans 14 residues. The germline V gene encodes CDR1 SEHNR and CDR2 FQNEAQ (reference sequence). The authors' processing: Reference gene primer amplification gave estimated nucleated cell counts. Sequencing used immunoSEQ multiplex PCR; TCRdb keeps in-frame clones, though not all of them. Clonal size and the V and J genes are those of that table, whereas D and trimming came from the DNA. This sample yields about 180,000 clones, of which around 76% are seen a single time; 8.4% belongs to the top ten. The sample consisted of peripheral blood. This sequence originates from a woman in her seventies with acute or convalescent COVID-19. This chain links TRBV7-9 with TRBJ1-1; unclear D gene. CDR3 amino acids: CASSLANTDTEAFF. Here the CDR3 DNA reads TGTGCCAGCAGCTTAGCGAACACAGACACTGAAGCTTTCTTT.